Presented here are 19 T cell receptor beta chains from one specimen sequenced in a study of shared T cell receptors in the human thymus (TCRdb year 2021). Library generation was performed with the immunoSEQ multiplex PCR assay. TCRdb re-hosts the immuneACCESS table, in-frame sequences only. Its copies lack some clones; in the studies checked, an unresolved V gene accounts for under half of them, and the cause for the rest is not known. The sample table lists roughly 500,000 clones, 75% to 85% of them with a count of one. Roughly 0.013% of the sample belongs to the ten largest clones. This sample was also put to use in a study of human thymus T cells.

Sample: thymocytes. Receptors were obtained from a boy less than two years old with a congenital heart defect. Donor details come from another sample of the same person, matched by shared clones.

This clone was picked up a small number of times. The genes are TRBV5-1 and TRBJ2-1, with D possibly TRBD1 on 5 matching bases. CDR3 size: 14 residues. CDR1 is SGHRS, CDR2 YFSETQ, per germline. Trimming pared 0 bases from V and 5 bases from J, leaving 9 bases between. In DNA, the CDR3 is TGCGCCAGCAGCTTGGGGGGCAAGGACAATGAGCAGTTCTTC. It is translated as CASSLGGKDNEQFF.

The chain joins TRBV27 to TRBJ2-7; TRBD2 might be the D (5 bases). Trimming removed 8 bases from V and 3 bases from J, with 20 bases in between. In germline, CDR1 is MNHEY, CDR2 SMNVEV (reference sequence). CDR3 length: 15 residues. The CDR3 is CASGFPPGMHYEQYF. The CDR3 bases are TGTGCCAGCGGCTTCCCTCCGGGGATGCACTACGAGCAGTACTTC.

The chain employs TRBV28 and TRBJ2-3, with 7 bases identical to TRBD1. The V gene end was trimmed by 3 bases and the J gene end by 2 bases; junction bases not matched to a gene: 5. The CDR3 spans 15 residues. CDR1 MDHEN and CDR2 SYDVKM come from the germline V gene. CDR3 bases: TGTGCCAGCAGTTTGGGGGACAGATACACAGATACGCAGTATTTT. This translates into CASSLGDRYTDTQYF.

The V and J genes are TRBV2 and TRBJ2-7; D is ambiguous. CDR1 is SNHLY and CDR2 is FYNNEI in the germline V gene. The CDR3 runs 16 residues. Trimming took 6 bases from V and 0 from J, leaving 18 bases between them. The CDR3 DNA reads TGTGCCAGCAGACCCACGACACCGAGTAGCTCCTACGAGCAGTACTTC. It codes for CASRPTTPSSSYEQYF.

This sequence joins TRBV4-1 and TRBJ2-7; the match to TRBD2 covers 9 bases. This CDR3 has 16 amino acids. Germline V gene lookup returns CDR1 MGHRA and CDR2 YSYEKL. Trimming cost V 1 base and J 3 bases; bases outside gene matches: 7. Here the CDR3 DNA reads TGCGCCAGCAGCCAAGGAAACGCGGGAGGGGACTACGAGCAGTACTTC. Protein: CASSQGNAGGDYEQYF.

This clone was seen a few times. V and J are TRBV19 and TRBJ1-1; possible D gene TRBD1, 5 bases. The CDR3 is 14 residues long. V shed 7 bases and J shed 1 base, with 13 bases lying between them. Looked up from germline, CDR1 is LNHDA and CDR2 is SQIVND (reference sequence). The DNA of the CDR3 is TGTGCCAGTAAGGAGGGGCTATCGAACACTGAAGCTTTCTTT. Its protein is CASKEGLSNTEAFF.

The chain recombines TRBV28 with TRBJ2-7, with TRBD1 matching over 7 bases. Germline V CDR1 and CDR2: MDHEN, SYDVKM. This CDR3 has 15 amino acids. Trimming took 4 bases from V and 1 from J; bases not matched to a gene: 7. CDR3 sequence (DNA): TGTGCCAGCAGTTCCTCCGGGACAGTTTCCTACGAGCAGTACTTC. This encodes CASSSSGTVSYEQYF.

The rearrangement uses TRBV10-3 and TRBJ2-7, with 7 nucleotides matching TRBD2. The ends lost 2 bases at V and 3 bases at J; junction bases unmatched: 10. This CDR3 region has 16 residues. CDR1 and CDR2 (germline): ENHRY, SYGVKD. The CDR3 spells CAISERGEGGGYEQYF. CDR3 in DNA: TGTGCCATCAGTGAGAGGGGTGAGGGCGGGGGCTACGAGCAGTACTTC.

This sequence joins TRBV5-1 and TRBJ1-2; TRBD1 matches at 7 bases. The ends lost 4 bases at V and 4 bases at J; junction bases unmatched: 7. CDR1 and CDR2 (germline): SGHRS, YFSETQ. The CDR3 is 14 amino acids. CDR3 in amino acids: CASSPRTGVYGYTF. Written as DNA, the CDR3 is TGCGCCAGCAGCCCCCGAACAGGGGTCTATGGCTACACCTTC.

This clone was recorded only once. This sequence joins TRBV13 and TRBJ2-5, with 7 bases lining up with TRBD2. Germline lookup yields CDR1 PRHDT and CDR2 FYEKMQ (reference sequence). The CDR3 extends over 18 amino acids. The junction had 15 bases not matched to a gene; V was cut back by 1 base and J by 4 bases. The DNA for the CDR3 is TGTGCCAGCAGCTTAGCCATTAATGGGAGGGCAGTTGCAGAGACCCAGTACTTC. Its protein is CASSLAINGRAVAETQYF.

J is TRBJ2-1 and V is TRBV7-9; D ambiguous. V was shortened by 2 bases and J by 6 bases, with 11 bases between the two germline ends. CDR1 SEHNR and CDR2 FQNEAQ come from the germline V gene (reference sequence). The CDR3 contains 14 residues. CDR3 in amino acids: CASSLFGGGNEQFF. The CDR3 nucleotides are TGTGCCAGCAGCTTATTTGGCGGTGGCAATGAGCAGTTCTTC. The entire variable domain, with the rest obtained from reference TRBV7-9 and TRBJ2-1, is as follows: DTGVSQNPRHKITKRGQNVTFRCDPISEHNRLYWYRQTLGQGPEFLTYFQNEAQLEKSRLLSDRFSAERPKGSFSTLEIQRTEQGDSAMYLCASSLFGGGNEQFFGPGTRLTVL.

This clone showed up just once. The genes are TRBV7-3 and TRBJ1-2; TRBD1 agrees at 7 bases. Germline V gene lookup returns CDR1 SGHTA and CDR2 FQGTGA. The CDR3 loop spans 15 amino acids. V lost 0 bases to trimming and J lost 8 bases; unmatched junction nucleotides: 9. Here the CDR3 DNA reads TGTGCCAGCAGCTTAACAAAAGGGGGCGCGGACGGCTACACCTTC. Its translation: CASSLTKGGADGYTF.

Only a few counts were recorded for this clone. Here the CDR3 DNA reads TGTGCCAGCAAGTCCGGGGCCTACGAGCAGTACTTC. Protein sequence: CASKSGAYEQYF. The chain couples TRBV6-6 to TRBJ2-7, with a tentative D call TRBD2 (5 bases). V lost 7 bases to trimming and J lost 2 bases, with 9 bases between them. The CDR3 has 12 amino acids. Germline V lookup: CDR1 MNHNY, CDR2 SVGAGI (reference sequence).

The chain couples TRBV11-2 to TRBJ2-7, with TRBD1 matching 8 bases. Germline assignment: CDR1 SGHAT and CDR2 FQNNGV. J gave up 6 bases and V 4 bases, and 8 bases lay outside the gene matches. This CDR3 has 14 amino acids. This CDR3 is CASSSQDRVTEQYF. The CDR3 DNA reads as TGTGCCAGCAGCTCCCAGGACAGGGTCACCGAGCAGTACTTC.

This clone was picked up a small number of times. The V and J genes are TRBV7-3 and TRBJ2-1; 10 positions match TRBD2. The CDR3 length is 18 residues. Germline-derived CDR1 and CDR2 are SGHTA and FQGTGA. J gave up 7 bases and V 4 bases, and 16 bases lay outside the gene matches. The CDR3 sequence: CASSSGKLAGRARNEQFF. CDR3 coding DNA: TGTGCCAGCAGCTCGGGGAAACTAGCGGGGAGGGCCCGTAATGAGCAGTTCTTC.

The chain links TRBV4-3 to TRBJ2-1; no firm D call. This CDR3 spans 12 amino acids. Germline V CDR1 and CDR2: LGHNA, YSLEER. V dropped 0 bases and J dropped 15 bases, with 12 bases sitting between them. CDR3: CASSQESASMFF. The CDR3 nucleotides read TGCGCCAGCAGCCAAGAGAGCGCTAGTATGTTCTTC.

The chain recombines TRBV4-1 with TRBJ2-3, with 11 bases that match TRBD2. CDR3 length: 18 residues. V lost 5 bases to trimming and J lost 2 bases; unmatched junction nucleotides: 12. Germline loops: CDR1 MGHRA, CDR2 YSYEKL. Here the CDR3 DNA reads TGCGCCAGCAGCTCCCCCAGGCCTAGCGGGAGGTACACAGATACGCAGTATTTT. Translation: CASSSPRPSGRYTDTQYF.

This clone was seen a few times. This sequence joins TRBV27 and TRBJ2-3, with D hard to call. V lost 4 bases, J lost 2 bases, and 7 bases lay in between. CDR3 length equals 13 residues. Germline CDR1 MNHEY, CDR2 SMNVEV (reference sequence). CDR3 in DNA: TGTGCCAGCAGTTCTACTTTCACAGATACGCAGTATTTT. Encoded protein: CASSSTFTDTQYF.

The chain has TRBV15 and TRBJ1-2, with D hard to call. V gave up 3 bases and J gave up 8 bases, with 19 bases separating them. In germline, CDR1 is LNHNV, CDR2 YYDKDF (reference sequence). The CDR3 consists of 15 residues. Here the CDR3 reads CATSSSYGGVCGYTF. DNA of the CDR3: TGTGCCACCAGCAGTTCCTACGGCGGGGTCTGCGGCTACACCTTC.